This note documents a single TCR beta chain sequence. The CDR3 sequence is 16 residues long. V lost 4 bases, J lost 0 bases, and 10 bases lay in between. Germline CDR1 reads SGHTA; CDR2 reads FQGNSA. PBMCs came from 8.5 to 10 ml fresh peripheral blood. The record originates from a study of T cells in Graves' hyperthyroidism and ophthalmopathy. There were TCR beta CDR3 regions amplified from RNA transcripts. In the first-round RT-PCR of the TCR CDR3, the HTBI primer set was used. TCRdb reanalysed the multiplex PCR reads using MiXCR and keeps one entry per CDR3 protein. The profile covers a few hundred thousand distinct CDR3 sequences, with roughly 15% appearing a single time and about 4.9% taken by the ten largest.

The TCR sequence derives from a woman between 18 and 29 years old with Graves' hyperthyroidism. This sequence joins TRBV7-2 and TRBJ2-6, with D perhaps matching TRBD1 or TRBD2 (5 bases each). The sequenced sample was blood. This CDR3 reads CASSSTGGSGANVLTF. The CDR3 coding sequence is TGTGCCAGCAGCTCTACTGGGGGCTCTGGGGCCAACGTCCTGACTTTC.